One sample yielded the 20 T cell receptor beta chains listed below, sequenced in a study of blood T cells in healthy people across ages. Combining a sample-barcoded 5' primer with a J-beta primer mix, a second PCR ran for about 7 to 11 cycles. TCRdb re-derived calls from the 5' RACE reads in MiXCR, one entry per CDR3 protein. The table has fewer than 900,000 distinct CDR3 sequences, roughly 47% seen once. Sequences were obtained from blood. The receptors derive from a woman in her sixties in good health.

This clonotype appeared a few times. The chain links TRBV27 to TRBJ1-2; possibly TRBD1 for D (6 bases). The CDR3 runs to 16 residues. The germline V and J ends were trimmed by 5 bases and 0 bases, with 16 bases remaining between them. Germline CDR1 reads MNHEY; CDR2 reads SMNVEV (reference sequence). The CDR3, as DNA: TGTGCCAGCAGTACCCACCGGGACAACCCTAACTATGGCTACACCTTC. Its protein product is CASSTHRDNPNYGYTF.

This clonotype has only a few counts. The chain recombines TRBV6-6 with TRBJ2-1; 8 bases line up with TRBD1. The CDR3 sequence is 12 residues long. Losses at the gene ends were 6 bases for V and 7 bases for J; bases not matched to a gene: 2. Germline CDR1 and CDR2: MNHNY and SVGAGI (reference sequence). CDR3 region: CASRRTGNEQFF. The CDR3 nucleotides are TGTGCCAGCAGGAGGACAGGGAATGAGCAGTTCTTC.

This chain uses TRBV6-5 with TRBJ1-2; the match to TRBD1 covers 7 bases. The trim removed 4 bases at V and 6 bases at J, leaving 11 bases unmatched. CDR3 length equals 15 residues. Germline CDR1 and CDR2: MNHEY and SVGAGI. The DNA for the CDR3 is TGTGCCAGCAGTTCGGGGACGACAGGGTGGGATGGCTACACCTTC. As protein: CASSSGTTGWDGYTF.

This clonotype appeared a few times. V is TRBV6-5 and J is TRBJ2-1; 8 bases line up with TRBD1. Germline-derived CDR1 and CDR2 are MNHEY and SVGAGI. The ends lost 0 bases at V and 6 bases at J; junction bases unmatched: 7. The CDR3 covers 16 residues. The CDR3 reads CASSYSVGTGINEQFF. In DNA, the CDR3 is TGTGCCAGCAGTTACTCTGTCGGGACAGGCATCAATGAGCAGTTCTTC.

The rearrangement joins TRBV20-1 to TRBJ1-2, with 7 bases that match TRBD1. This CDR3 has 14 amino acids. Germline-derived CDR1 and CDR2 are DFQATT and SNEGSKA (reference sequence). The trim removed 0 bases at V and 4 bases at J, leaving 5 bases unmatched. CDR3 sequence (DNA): TGCAGTGCTAGAGACCCGACAGGGATCTATGGCTACACCTTC. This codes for CSARDPTGIYGYTF.

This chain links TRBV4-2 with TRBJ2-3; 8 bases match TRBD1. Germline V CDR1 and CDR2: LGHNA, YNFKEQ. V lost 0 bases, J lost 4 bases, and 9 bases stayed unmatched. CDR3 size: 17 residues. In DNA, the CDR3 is TGTGCCAGCAGCCAAGATTGGGACTCAGGGGGCGCAGATACGCAGTATTTT. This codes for CASSQDWDSGGADTQYF.

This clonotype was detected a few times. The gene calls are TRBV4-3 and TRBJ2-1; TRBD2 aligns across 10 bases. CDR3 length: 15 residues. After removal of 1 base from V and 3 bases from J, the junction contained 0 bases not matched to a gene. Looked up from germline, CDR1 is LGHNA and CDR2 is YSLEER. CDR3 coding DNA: TGCGCCAGCAGCCAAGCTAGCGGGAGCTACAATGAGCAGTTCTTC. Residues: CASSQASGSYNEQFF.

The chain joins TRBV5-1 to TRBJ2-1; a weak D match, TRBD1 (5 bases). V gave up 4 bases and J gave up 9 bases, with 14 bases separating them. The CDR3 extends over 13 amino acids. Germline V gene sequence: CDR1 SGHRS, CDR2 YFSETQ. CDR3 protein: CASSLQGGREQFF. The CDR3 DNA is TGCGCCAGCAGCCTGCAGGGTGGCCGTGAGCAGTTCTTC. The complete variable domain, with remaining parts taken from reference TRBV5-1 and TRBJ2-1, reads KAGVTQTPRYLIKTRGQQVTLSCSPISGHRSVSWYQQTPGQGLQFLFEYFSETQRNKGNFPGRFSGRQFSNSRSEMNVSTLELGDSALYLCASSLQGGREQFFGPGTRLTVL.

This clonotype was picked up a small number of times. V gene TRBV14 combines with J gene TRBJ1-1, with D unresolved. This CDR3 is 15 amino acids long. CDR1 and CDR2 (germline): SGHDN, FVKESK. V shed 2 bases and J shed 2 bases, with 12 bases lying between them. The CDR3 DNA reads TGTGCCAGCAGCCAACTGTACCCGGGTAACACTGAAGCTTTCTTT. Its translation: CASSQLYPGNTEAFF.

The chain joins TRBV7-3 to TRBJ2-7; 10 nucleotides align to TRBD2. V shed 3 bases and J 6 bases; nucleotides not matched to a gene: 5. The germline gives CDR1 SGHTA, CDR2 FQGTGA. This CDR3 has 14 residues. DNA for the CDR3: TGTGCCAGCAGCTTGGGAGCGGGAGGGTCCGAGCAGTACTTC. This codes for CASSLGAGGSEQYF.

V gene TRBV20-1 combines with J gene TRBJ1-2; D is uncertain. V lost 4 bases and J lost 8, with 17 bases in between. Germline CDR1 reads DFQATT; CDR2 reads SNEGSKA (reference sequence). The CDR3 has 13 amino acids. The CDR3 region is CSATGPAGSGYTF. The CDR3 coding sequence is TGCAGTGCTACCGGGCCCGCCGGTTCGGGCTACACCTTC.

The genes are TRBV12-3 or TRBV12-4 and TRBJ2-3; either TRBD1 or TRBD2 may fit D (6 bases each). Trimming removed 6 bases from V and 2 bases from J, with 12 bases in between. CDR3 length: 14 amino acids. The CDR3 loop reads CASRASGATDTQYF. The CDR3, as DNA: TGTGCCAGCAGGGCTTCGGGGGCCACAGATACGCAGTATTTT.

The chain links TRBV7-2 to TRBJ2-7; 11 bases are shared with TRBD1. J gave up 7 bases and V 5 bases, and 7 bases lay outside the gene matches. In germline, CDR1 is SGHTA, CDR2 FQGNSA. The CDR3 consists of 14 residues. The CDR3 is CASSQDRGRYEQYF. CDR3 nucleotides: TGTGCCAGCAGCCAGGACAGGGGGCGATATGAGCAGTACTTC.

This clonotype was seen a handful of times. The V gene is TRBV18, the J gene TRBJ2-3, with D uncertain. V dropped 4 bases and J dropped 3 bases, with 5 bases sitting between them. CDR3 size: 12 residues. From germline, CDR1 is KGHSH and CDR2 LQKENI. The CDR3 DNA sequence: TGTGCCAGCTCACGAATTACAGATACGCAGTATTTT. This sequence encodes CASSRITDTQYF.

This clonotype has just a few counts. CDR3 region: CASSLVRGQRDEQFF. CDR3 DNA: TGCGCCAGCAGCTTGGTTCGGGGCCAGAGGGATGAGCAGTTCTTC. The J gene is TRBJ2-1, the V gene TRBV5-1; the D call may be TRBD1 or TRBD2 (5 bases each). V lost 0 bases to trimming and J lost 8 bases, with 15 bases between them. This CDR3 has 15 amino acids. CDR1 is SGHRS and CDR2 is YFSETQ in the germline V gene.

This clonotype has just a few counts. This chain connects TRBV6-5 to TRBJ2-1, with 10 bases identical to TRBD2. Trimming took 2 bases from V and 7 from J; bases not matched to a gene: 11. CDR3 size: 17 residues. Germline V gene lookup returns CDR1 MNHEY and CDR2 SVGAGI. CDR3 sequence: CASSYIPGASGRNEQFF. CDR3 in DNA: TGTGCCAGCAGTTACATCCCTGGGGCTAGCGGGAGAAATGAGCAGTTCTTC.

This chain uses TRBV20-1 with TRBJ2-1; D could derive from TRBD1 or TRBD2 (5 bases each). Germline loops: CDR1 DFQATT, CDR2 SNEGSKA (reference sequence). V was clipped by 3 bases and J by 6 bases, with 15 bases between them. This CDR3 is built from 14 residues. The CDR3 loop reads CSASGPGTGNEQFF. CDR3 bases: TGCAGTGCTAGCGGTCCAGGGACGGGCAATGAGCAGTTCTTC.

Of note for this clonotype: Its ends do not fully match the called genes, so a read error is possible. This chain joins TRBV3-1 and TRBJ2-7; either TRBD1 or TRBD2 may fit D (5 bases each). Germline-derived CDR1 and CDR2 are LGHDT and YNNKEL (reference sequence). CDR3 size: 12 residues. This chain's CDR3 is CASGQGAGEQYF. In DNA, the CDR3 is TGTGCCAGCGGCCAAGGGGCGGGCGAGCAGTACTTC.

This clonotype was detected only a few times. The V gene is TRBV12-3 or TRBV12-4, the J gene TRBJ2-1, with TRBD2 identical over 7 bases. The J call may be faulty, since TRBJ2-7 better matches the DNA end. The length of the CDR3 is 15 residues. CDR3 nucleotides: TGTGCCAGCAGTATTAGCGGGCCGACCTACAATGAGCAGTACTTC. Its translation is CASSISGPTYNEQYF.

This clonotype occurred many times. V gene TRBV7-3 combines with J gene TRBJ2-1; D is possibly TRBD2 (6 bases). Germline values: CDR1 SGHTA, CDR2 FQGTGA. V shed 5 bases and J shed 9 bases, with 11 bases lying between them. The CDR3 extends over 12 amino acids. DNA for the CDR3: TGTGCCAGCAGCCCGGACTATGGTGAGCAGTTCTTC. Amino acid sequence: CASSPDYGEQFF.